This TCR beta chain was captured in a study of technical replicates of blood from several donors. The CDR3 contains 14 residues. V dropped 5 bases and J dropped 2 bases, with 9 bases sitting between them. The germline gives CDR1 MNHEY, CDR2 SMNVEV (reference sequence). Clones were read by immunoSEQ multiplex PCR, and TCRdb kept only the in-frame ones, dropping some. The repertoire includes 67,000 or so clones, 80% to 95% of them detected once, and around 0.38% sits in the top ten. Comment on this clone: The same CDR3 is also encoded by other DNA sequences in this sample.

Sample: T cells isolated from PBMCs. The TCR comes from a human donor in good health. The V gene is TRBV27, the J gene TRBJ1-4; no clear D. The CDR3 nucleotides read TGTGCCAGCAGTCTCCAGGCGACTAATGAAAAACTGTTTTTT. Its protein product is CASSLQATNEKLFF.